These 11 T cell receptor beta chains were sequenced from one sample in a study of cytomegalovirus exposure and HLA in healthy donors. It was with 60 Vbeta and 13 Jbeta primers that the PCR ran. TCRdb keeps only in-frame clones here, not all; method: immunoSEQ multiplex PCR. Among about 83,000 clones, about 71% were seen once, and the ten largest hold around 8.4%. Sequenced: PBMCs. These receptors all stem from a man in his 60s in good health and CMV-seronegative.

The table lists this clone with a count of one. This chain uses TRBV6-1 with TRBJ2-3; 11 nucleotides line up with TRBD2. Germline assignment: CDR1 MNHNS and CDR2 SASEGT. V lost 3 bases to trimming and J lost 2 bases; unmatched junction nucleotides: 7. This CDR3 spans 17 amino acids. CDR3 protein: CASSDTGTSGYTDTQYF. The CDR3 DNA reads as TGTGCCAGCAGTGACACCGGGACTAGCGGATACACAGATACGCAGTATTTT.

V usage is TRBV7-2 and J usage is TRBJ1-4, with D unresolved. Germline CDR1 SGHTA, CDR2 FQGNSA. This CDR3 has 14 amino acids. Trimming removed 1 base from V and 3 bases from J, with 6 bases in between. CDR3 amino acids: CASSLGGSNEKLFF. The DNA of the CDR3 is TGTGCCAGCAGCTTAGGAGGGTCTAATGAAAAACTGTTTTTT.

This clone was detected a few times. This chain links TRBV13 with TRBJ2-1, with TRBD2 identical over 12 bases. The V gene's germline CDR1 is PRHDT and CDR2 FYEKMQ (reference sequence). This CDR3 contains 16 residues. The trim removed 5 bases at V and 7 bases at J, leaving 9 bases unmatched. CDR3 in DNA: TGTGCCAGCAGCATTCTAGCGGGGGGGCGGGGAAATGAGCAGTTCTTC. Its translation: CASSILAGGRGNEQFF.

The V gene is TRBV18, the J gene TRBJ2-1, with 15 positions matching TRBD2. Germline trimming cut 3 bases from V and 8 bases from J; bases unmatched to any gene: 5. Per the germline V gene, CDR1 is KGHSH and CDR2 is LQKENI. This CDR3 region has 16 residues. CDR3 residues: CASSPGTSGRLDEQFF. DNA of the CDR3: TGTGCCAGCTCACCCGGGACTAGCGGGAGGTTAGATGAGCAGTTCTTC.

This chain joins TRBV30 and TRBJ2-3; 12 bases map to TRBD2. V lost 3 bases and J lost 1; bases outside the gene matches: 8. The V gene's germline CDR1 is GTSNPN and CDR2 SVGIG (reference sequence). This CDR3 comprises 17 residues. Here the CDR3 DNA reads TGTGCCTGGAGCGTGGGACTAGCGGGCGTTCGCACAGATACGCAGTATTTT. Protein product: CAWSVGLAGVRTDTQYF.

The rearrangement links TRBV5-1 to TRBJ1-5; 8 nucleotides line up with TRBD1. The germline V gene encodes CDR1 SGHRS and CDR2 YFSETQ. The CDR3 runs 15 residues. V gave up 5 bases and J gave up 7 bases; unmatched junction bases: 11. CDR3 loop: CASSQTGAIGQPQHF. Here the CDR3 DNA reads TGCGCCAGCAGTCAGACAGGGGCGATAGGGCAGCCCCAGCATTTT.

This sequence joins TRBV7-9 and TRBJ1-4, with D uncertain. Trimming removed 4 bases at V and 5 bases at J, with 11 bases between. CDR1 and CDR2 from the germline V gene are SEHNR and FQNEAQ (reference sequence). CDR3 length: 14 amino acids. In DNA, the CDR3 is TGTGCCAGCAGCTATAGGAGTGCCAATGAAAAACTGTTTTTT. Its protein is CASSYRSANEKLFF.

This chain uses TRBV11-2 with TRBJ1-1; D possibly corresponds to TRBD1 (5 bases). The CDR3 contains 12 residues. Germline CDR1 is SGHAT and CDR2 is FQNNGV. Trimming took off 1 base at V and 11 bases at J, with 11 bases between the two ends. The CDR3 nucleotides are TGTGCCAGCAGCTTAGCATCAGGGATGGCTTTCTTT. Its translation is CASSLASGMAFF. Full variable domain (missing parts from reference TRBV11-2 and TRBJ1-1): EAGVAQSPRYKIIEKRQSVAFWCNPISGHATLYWYQQILGQGPKLLIQFQNNGVVDDSQLPKDRFSAERLKGVDSTLKIQPAKLEDSAVYLCASSLASGMAFFGQGTRLTVV.

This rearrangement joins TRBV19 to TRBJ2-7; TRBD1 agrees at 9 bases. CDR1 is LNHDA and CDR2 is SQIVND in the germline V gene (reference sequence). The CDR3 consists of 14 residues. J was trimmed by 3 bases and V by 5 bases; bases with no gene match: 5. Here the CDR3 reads CASSADRGFYEQYF. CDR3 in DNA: TGTGCCAGTAGTGCGGACAGGGGATTCTACGAGCAGTACTTC.

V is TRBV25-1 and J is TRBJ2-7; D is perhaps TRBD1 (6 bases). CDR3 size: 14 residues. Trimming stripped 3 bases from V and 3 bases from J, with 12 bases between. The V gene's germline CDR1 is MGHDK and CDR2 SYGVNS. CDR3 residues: CASSDQDSLYEQYF. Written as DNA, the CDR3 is TGTGCCAGCAGTGACCAGGACAGTCTCTACGAGCAGTACTTC.

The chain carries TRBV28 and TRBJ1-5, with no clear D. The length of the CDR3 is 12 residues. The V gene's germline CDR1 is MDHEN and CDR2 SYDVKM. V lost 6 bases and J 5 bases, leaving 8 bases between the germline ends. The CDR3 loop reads CASRSRYQPQHF. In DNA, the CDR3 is TGTGCCAGCAGGTCCCGGTATCAGCCCCAGCATTTT.